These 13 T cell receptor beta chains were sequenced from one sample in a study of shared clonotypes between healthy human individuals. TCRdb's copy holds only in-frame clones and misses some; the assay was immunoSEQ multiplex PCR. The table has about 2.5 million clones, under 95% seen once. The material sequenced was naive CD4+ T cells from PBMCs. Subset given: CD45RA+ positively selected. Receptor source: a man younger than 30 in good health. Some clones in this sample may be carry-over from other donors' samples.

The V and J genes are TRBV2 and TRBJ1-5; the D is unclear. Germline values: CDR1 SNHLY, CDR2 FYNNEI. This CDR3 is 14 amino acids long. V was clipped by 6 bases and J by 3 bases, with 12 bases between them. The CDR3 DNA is TGTGCCAGCAGGGCGGACGGAATCAATCAGCCCCAGCATTTT. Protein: CASRADGINQPQHF.

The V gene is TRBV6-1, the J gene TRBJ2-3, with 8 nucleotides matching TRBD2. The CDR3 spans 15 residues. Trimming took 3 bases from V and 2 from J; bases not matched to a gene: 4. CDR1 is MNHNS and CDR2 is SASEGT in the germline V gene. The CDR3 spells CASSDGGGTTDTQYF. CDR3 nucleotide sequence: TGTGCCAGCAGTGACGGGGGGGGAACCACAGATACGCAGTATTTT.

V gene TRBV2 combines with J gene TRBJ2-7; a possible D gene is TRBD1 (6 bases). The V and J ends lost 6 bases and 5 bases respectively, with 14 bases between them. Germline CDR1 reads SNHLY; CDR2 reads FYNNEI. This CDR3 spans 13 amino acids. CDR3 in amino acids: CASRDGGIHEQYF. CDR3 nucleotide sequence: TGTGCCAGCAGGGATGGGGGCATCCACGAGCAGTACTTC.

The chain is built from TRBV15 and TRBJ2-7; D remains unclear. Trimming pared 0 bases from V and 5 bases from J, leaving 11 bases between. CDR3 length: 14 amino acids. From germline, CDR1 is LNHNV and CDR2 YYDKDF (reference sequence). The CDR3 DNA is TGTGCCACCAGCAGAGATTGGAACGTCAACGAGCAGTACTTC. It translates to CATSRDWNVNEQYF.

In nucleotides, the CDR3 is TGCGCCAGCAGCTTGGAGGCTAGCGGGAGTGGCAATGAGCAGTTCTTC. The encoded protein is CASSLEASGSGNEQFF. The V call is TRBV5-1, the J call TRBJ2-1; 10 bases match TRBD2. Germline V gives CDR1 SGHRS, CDR2 YFSETQ. After removal of 0 bases from V and 6 bases from J, the junction contained 6 bases not matched to a gene. CDR3 length: 16 residues. Using reference TRBV5-1 and TRBJ2-1 for the parts outside the CDR3, the full variable domain is KAGVTQTPRYLIKTRGQQVTLSCSPISGHRSVSWYQQTPGQGLQFLFEYFSETQRNKGNFPGRFSGRQFSNSRSEMNVSTLELGDSALYLCASSLEASGSGNEQFFGPGTRLTVL.

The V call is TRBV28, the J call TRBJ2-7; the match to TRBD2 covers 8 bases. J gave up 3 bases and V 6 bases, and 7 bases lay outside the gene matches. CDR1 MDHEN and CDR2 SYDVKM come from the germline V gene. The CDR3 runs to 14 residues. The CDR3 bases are TGTGCCAGCAGGTCTGCTAGCGGGCTCTACGAGCAGTACTTC. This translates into CASRSASGLYEQYF.

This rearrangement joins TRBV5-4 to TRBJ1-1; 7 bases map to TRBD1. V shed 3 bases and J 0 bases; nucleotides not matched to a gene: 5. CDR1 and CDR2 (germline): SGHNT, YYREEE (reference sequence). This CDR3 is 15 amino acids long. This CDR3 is CASSWLGQLNTEAFF. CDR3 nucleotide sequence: TGTGCCAGCAGCTGGTTGGGACAGCTGAACACTGAAGCTTTCTTT.

CDR3 region: CASSAGWGRAGDEQYF. The CDR3 DNA follows: TGCGCCAGCAGCGCCGGTTGGGGCAGGGCGGGCGACGAGCAGTACTTC. J is TRBJ2-7 and V is TRBV5-1; D tentatively reads TRBD1 or TRBD2 (5 bases each). The CDR3 sequence is 16 residues long. V dropped 4 bases and J dropped 5 bases, with 22 bases sitting between them. Germline V lookup: CDR1 SGHRS, CDR2 YFSETQ. The entire variable domain, with the rest obtained from reference TRBV5-1 and TRBJ2-7, is as follows: KAGVTQTPRYLIKTRGQQVTLSCSPISGHRSVSWYQQTPGQGLQFLFEYFSETQRNKGNFPGRFSGRQFSNSRSEMNVSTLELGDSALYLCASSAGWGRAGDEQYFGPGTRLTVT.

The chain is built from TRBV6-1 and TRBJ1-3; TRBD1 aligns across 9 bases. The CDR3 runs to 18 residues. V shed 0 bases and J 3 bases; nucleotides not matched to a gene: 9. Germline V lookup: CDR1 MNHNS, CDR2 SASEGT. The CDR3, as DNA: TGTGCCAGCAGTGAAGCGCTATTGGGACAGGGATTTGGAAACACCATATATTTT. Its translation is CASSEALLGQGFGNTIYF.

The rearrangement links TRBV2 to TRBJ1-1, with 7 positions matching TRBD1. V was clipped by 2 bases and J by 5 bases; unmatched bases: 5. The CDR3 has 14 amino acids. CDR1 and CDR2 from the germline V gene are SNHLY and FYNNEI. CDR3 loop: CASSEQGERTEAFF. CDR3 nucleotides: TGTGCCAGCAGTGAACAGGGGGAGCGAACTGAAGCTTTCTTT.

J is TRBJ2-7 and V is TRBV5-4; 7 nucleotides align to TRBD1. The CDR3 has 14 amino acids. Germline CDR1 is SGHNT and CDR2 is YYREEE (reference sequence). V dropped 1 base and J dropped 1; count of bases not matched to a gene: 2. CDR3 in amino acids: CASSLPGGSYEQYF. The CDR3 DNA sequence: TGTGCCAGCAGCTTGCCAGGGGGTTCCTACGAGCAGTACTTC.

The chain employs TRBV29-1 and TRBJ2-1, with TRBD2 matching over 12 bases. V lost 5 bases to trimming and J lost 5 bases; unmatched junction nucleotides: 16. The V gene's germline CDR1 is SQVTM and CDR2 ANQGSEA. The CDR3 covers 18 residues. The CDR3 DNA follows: TGCAGCGTTAGGCCCAGGGGGACTAGCGGGCCTGGAAACAATGAGCAGTTCTTC. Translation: CSVRPRGTSGPGNNEQFF.

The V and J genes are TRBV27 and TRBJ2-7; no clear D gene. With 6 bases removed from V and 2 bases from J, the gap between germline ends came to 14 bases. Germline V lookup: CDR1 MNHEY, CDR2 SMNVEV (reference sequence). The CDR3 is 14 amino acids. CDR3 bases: TGTGCCAGCAGCCCCCCCGTTCCGCCCTACGAGCAGTACTTC. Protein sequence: CASSPPVPPYEQYF.